Listed below are T cell receptor beta chains from one sample, sequenced in a study of cytomegalovirus exposure and HLA in healthy donors. Libraries were prepared by immunoSEQ multiplex PCR; TCRdb keeps only in-frame clonotypes and omits some of them. This repertoire shows around 200,000 clones, around 86% found once; its top ten account for around 3%. Sample: PBMCs. Receptor source: a woman aged 40 to 55 in good health and CMV-seronegative. Both conserved end residues are part of each CDR3. A D gene is named only where the DNA matches it firmly. The listing skips clone size in some rows; elsewhere it reads once, few, many or a size class.

d_call	v_call	j_call	clone_size	cdr3_nt	cdr3_aa
.	TRBV29-1	TRBJ1-3	.	TGCAGCGTTGAAACTGTCGGAAACACCATATATTTT	CSVETVGNTIYF
TRBD1	TRBV27	TRBJ2-7	.	TGTGCCAGCTCCCGGGCCAGGGGGTTTGGCGACAGGCGAGACGAGCAGTACTTC	CASSRARGFGDRRDEQYF
.	TRBV15	TRBJ1-5	.	TGTGCCACCAGCAGAGGGCAGCCTAGGGGGTCGAGTCAGCCCCAGCATTTT	CATSRGQPRGSSQPQHF
TRBD2	TRBV4-2	TRBJ2-5	.	TGTGCCAGCGGGACTACAGAACAAGAGACCCAGTACTTC	CASGTTEQETQYF
TRBD1	TRBV27	TRBJ2-2	.	TGTGCCAGCAGTGACAGGGGGAACACCGGGGAGCTGTTTTTT	CASSDRGNTGELFF
TRBD1	TRBV7-6	TRBJ2-7	.	TGTGCCAGCAGCCAGGGACAGGGGCTATACGAGCAGTACTTC	CASSQGQGLYEQYF
.	TRBV5-1	TRBJ2-5	.	TGCGCCAGCAGCCTCATGAGGGGGTCCTCGGAGACCCAGTACTTC	CASSLMRGSSETQYF
TRBD2	TRBV2	TRBJ2-7	once	TGTGCCAGCAATTCACCTAGCGGGAGGTACACCTACGAGCAGTACTTC	CASNSPSGRYTYEQYF
.	TRBV6-1	TRBJ1-5	.	TGTGCCAGCAGTGAACCTAGGCTAACCTACGATCAGCCCCAGCATTTT	CASSEPRLTYDQPQHF
TRBD1	TRBV9	TRBJ2-1	.	TGTGCCAGCAGCCCGGACAGGAGAACCTACAATGAGCAGTTCTTC	CASSPDRRTYNEQFF
.	TRBV7-9	TRBJ2-7	.	TGTGCCAGCAGCTTATCTTTTACAGTTCCCCACGAGCAGTACTTC	CASSLSFTVPHEQYF
.	TRBV7-2	TRBJ1-1	.	TGTGCCAGCAGCTACCAGACAGGGAACACTGAAGCTTTCTTT	CASSYQTGNTEAFF
TRBD1	TRBV7-2	TRBJ1-4	.	TGTGCCAGCAGCTCCTTCACAGGGGGCATTGGGGAAAAACTGTTTTTT	CASSSFTGGIGEKLFF
.	TRBV28	TRBJ2-7	.	TGTGCCAGCAAAACGGGGGGCTTGGTCGAGCAGTACTTC	CASKTGGLVEQYF
TRBD2	TRBV5-1	TRBJ2-3	.	TGCGCCAGCAGCACCGCGGGACTAGTCACAGATACGCAGTATTTT	CASSTAGLVTDTQYF
.	TRBV4-1	TRBJ2-7	.	TGCGCCAGCAGCCAAGAGGTCCAGGGAAGAGGCGAGCAGTACTTC	CASSQEVQGRGEQYF
TRBD2	TRBV7-8	TRBJ2-7	.	TGTGCCAGCAGCTTAGGGGGACTAGCGGGAAGACTAGTCGAGCAGTACTTC	CASSLGGLAGRLVEQYF
.	TRBV6-1	TRBJ1-3	few	TGTGCCAGCAGACTCCAGGTTGGGTCTGGAAACACCATATATTTT	CASRLQVGSGNTIYF
TRBD1	TRBV7-2	TRBJ1-2	.	TGTGCCAGCAGCCCGACAGGGGGCGGCTATGGCTACACCTTC	CASSPTGGGYGYTF
.	TRBV7-3	TRBJ1-3	.	TGTGCCAGCAGCTTATTGGGGGGGTCCGGAAACACCATATATTTT	CASSLLGGSGNTIYF
TRBD1	TRBV6-6	TRBJ2-7	few	TGTGCCAGCAGTTCGGGACAGGGGGCGTACGAGCAGTACTTC	CASSSGQGAYEQYF
.	TRBV2	TRBJ2-7	.	TGTGCCAGCAGTCAAGGATACAGTTACCACGAGCAGTACTTC	CASSQGYSYHEQYF
.	TRBV7-9	TRBJ1-6	.	TGTGCCAGCAGCCCCGAAATGGACGGGGATTCACCCCTCCACTTT	CASSPEMDGDSPLHF
.	TRBV28	TRBJ1-1	.	TGTGCCAGCAGTTTATCTCTACGTTACACTGAAGCTTTCTTT	CASSLSLRYTEAFF
TRBD1	TRBV18	TRBJ2-5	.	TGTGCCAGCTCACCGACAGGGTCGGGTGAGACCCAGTACTTC	CASSPTGSGETQYF